This is a list of T cell receptor beta chains from one sample in a study of PD-1 blockade in classical Hodgkin lymphoma. Produced via immunoSEQ multiplex PCR; TCRdb's table is partial and in-frame only. This sample yields about 22,000 clones, of which around 82% are seen a single time; about a sixth belongs to the top ten. This sample comprised peripheral blood mononuclear cells (PBMCs), obtained before the second cycle of nivolumab. The receptors derive from a human donor with classical Hodgkin lymphoma. Each CDR3 is given with its conserved first and last residue. The order of the fields is V gene, D gene, J gene, clone size, CDR3 protein, CDR3 DNA. D genes are given only for firm matches. Where a row states a size, it is once, few, many or the class of an expanded clone; other rows omit it.

TRBV6-1	.	TRBJ1-5	.	CASSSNQPQHF	TGTGCCAGCAGCAGCAATCAGCCCCAGCATTTT
TRBV6-1	.	TRBJ2-7	once	CASRVGEFRAYEQYF	TGTGCCAGCCGTGTTGGGGAGTTCAGGGCCTACGAGCAGTACTTC
TRBV5-1	.	TRBJ1-4	.	CASRSTPSEKLFF	TGCGCCAGCAGATCGACGCCATCGGAAAAACTGTTTTTT
TRBV7-8	.	TRBJ1-1	few	CASSLAYTEAFF	TGTGCCAGCAGCTTAGCGTACACTGAAGCTTTCTTT
TRBV7-6	.	TRBJ2-3	once	CASSLDRTDTQYF	TGTGCCAGCAGCTTAGACCGCACAGATACGCAGTATTTT
TRBV6-5	TRBD2	TRBJ2-5	.	CASSPSGRAPETQYF	TGTGCCAGCAGTCCTAGCGGGAGGGCCCCTGAGACCCAGTACTTC
TRBV7-9	TRBD2	TRBJ2-5	once	CASSFGTSAETQYF	TGTGCCAGCAGCTTCGGGACTAGCGCTGAGACCCAGTACTTC
TRBV15	.	TRBJ1-1	.	CATSRDGYTEAFF	TGTGCCACCAGCAGAGATGGGTACACTGAAGCTTTCTTT
TRBV18	TRBD1	TRBJ2-5	.	CASSPLPTGVGTQYF	TGTGCCAGCTCACCTCTCCCAACAGGGGTCGGGACCCAGTACTTC
TRBV6-1	TRBD1	TRBJ2-7	few	CASSRQGPIGEQYF	TGTGCCAGCAGTAGACAGGGCCCTATAGGAGAGCAGTACTTC
TRBV13	.	TRBJ2-5	.	CASSLPGVETQYF	TGTGCCAGCAGCTTACCGGGAGTAGAGACCCAGTACTTC
TRBV25-1	.	TRBJ2-1	.	CASSDWRPSSYNEQFF	TGTGCCAGCAGTGATTGGCGGCCAAGCTCCTACAATGAGCAGTTCTTC
TRBV4-1	.	TRBJ2-1	.	CASSQREGSYNEQFF	TGCGCCAGCAGCCAGCGGGAAGGGTCCTACAATGAGCAGTTCTTC
TRBV25-1	TRBD2	TRBJ2-1	once	CASSEITRGGVGYNEQFF	TGTGCCAGCAGTGAAATTACTCGGGGGGGAGTGGGGTACAATGAGCAGTTCTTC
TRBV6-1	.	TRBJ2-1	few	CATGGGEQFF	TGTGCCACCGGGGGTGGGGAGCAGTTCTTC
TRBV28	.	TRBJ1-5	.	CASSLAREGNQPQHF	TGTGCCAGCAGTTTGGCCAGGGAGGGCAATCAGCCCCAGCATTTT
TRBV19	.	TRBJ2-1	few	CASSAPGLFYNEQFF	TGTGCCAGTAGTGCCCCAGGACTATTCTACAATGAGCAGTTCTTC